The 22 T cell receptor beta chains below come from one sample, sequenced in a study of CD4 T cell repertoires in COVID-19. The data were produced by immunoSEQ multiplex PCR, yet TCRdb's version contains in-frame clones alone and is incomplete. Of about 24,000 clones in the sample, nearly 95% are singletons; the top ten hold 0.66%. The memory T cells were sequenced right after ex vivo isolation, without culture. The sample consisted of circulating follicular helper CD4+ T cells (cTfh) from blood, taken before the COVID-19 pandemic. The source is a human donor who had COVID-19.

The chain links TRBV7-2 to TRBJ2-7; D possibly corresponds to TRBD1 (6 bases). V lost 6 bases and J lost 6, with 18 bases in between. Germline CDR1 SGHTA, CDR2 FQGNSA. CDR3 length: 14 residues. The CDR3 sequence: CASRQTGSWGEQYF. The CDR3 region has the DNA TGTGCCAGCAGGCAGACAGGTAGTTGGGGCGAGCAGTACTTC.

This rearrangement joins TRBV19 to TRBJ1-6; D call uncertain. CDR3 length equals 14 residues. The germline V and J ends were trimmed by 10 bases and 9 bases, with 19 bases remaining between them. Per germline, CDR1 LNHDA and CDR2 SQIVND (reference sequence). This CDR3 is CATLAVGGGSPLHF. CDR3 nucleotide sequence: TGTGCCACCCTCGCTGTGGGAGGTGGTTCACCCCTCCACTTT.

The rearrangement links TRBV14 to TRBJ2-3, with TRBD2 as a possible D gene (6 bases). With 6 bases removed from V and 0 bases from J, the gap between germline ends came to 13 bases. Germline V CDR1 and CDR2: SGHDN, FVKESK. The CDR3 has 15 residues. Here the CDR3 reads CASSPPGLSTDTQYF. The CDR3 DNA follows: TGTGCCAGCAGTCCTCCGGGACTCAGCACAGATACGCAGTATTTT.

The chain uses TRBV12-2 and TRBJ1-2. TRBV12-2 is classified as a pseudogene. The CDR3 consists of 16 residues. For the CDR3, the DNA is TGTGCAAGTCGCTTAGAAACTATAACGTTGGGAGACGGCTACACCTTC. This codes for CASRLETITLGDGYTF.

The chain couples TRBV7-2 to TRBJ2-5; D gene unclear. The CDR3 spans 16 residues. Germline V lookup: CDR1 SGHTA, CDR2 FQGNSA. V was trimmed by 4 bases and J by 4 bases, leaving 19 bases between them. CDR3 in amino acids: CASSSQYGGPGETQYF. The CDR3, as DNA: TGTGCCAGCAGCTCACAGTATGGTGGGCCAGGAGAGACCCAGTACTTC. Looking up the rest from reference TRBV7-2 and TRBJ2-5 gives the full variable domain: GAGVSQSPSNKVTEKGKDVELRCDPISGHTALYWYRQSLGQGLEFLIYFQGNSAPDKSGLPSDRFSAERTGGSVSTLTIQRTQQEDSAVYLCASSSQYGGPGETQYFGPGTRLLVL.

The rearrangement links TRBV27 to TRBJ1-2; unclear D gene. The CDR3 is 15 residues long. CDR1 is MNHEY and CDR2 is SMNVEV in the germline V gene (reference sequence). The germline V and J ends were trimmed by 6 bases and 4 bases, with 18 bases remaining between them. The DNA for the CDR3 is TGTGCCAGCAGGCCAACAGACTGGGAGGGCTATGGCTACACCTTC. Its protein product is CASRPTDWEGYGYTF.

The chain recombines TRBV11-2 with TRBJ1-1; D is undetermined. This CDR3 comprises 12 residues. V lost 3 bases, J lost 8 bases, and 10 bases lay in between. CDR1 is SGHAT, CDR2 FQNNGV, per germline. Here the CDR3 DNA reads TGTGCCAGCAGCTTGAGTGGCAGGGAAGCTTTCTTT. As protein: CASSLSGREAFF.

This sequence joins TRBV2 and TRBJ2-1, with D tentatively TRBD2 (5 bases). Trimming cost V 3 bases and J 8 bases, with 17 bases left between them. The CDR3 runs 15 residues. Looked up from germline, CDR1 is SNHLY and CDR2 is FYNNEI. The CDR3: CASSEEGREFDEQFF. The CDR3 bases are TGTGCCAGCAGTGAGGAAGGGAGAGAATTCGATGAGCAGTTCTTC.

The chain has TRBV29-1 and TRBJ1-5; the D is unclear. Trimming stripped 1 base from V and 4 bases from J, with 8 bases between. Germline loops: CDR1 SQVTM, CDR2 ANQGSEA. This CDR3 has 13 amino acids. The CDR3 loop reads CSVEGGGNQPQHF. The CDR3 region has the DNA TGCAGCGTTGAAGGAGGAGGTAATCAGCCCCAGCATTTT.

This sequence joins TRBV5-1 and TRBJ2-1; 8 bases align to TRBD2. The CDR3 is 15 residues long. Germline lookup yields CDR1 SGHRS and CDR2 YFSETQ. Trimming at V came to 4 bases and at J to 7 bases, leaving 10 bases not matched to a gene. The CDR3 DNA sequence: TGCGCCAGCAGCCGCGGGGCGGGGGGCCTTAATGAGCAGTTCTTC. Translating gives CASSRGAGGLNEQFF.

The V and J genes are TRBV20-1 and TRBJ1-2, with no clear D. Trimming took off 2 bases at V and 6 bases at J, with 4 bases between the two ends. This CDR3 spans 10 amino acids. The germline V gene encodes CDR1 DFQATT and CDR2 SNEGSKA (reference sequence). In nucleotides, the CDR3 is TGCAGTGCTAGAAATAATGGCTACACCTTC. It translates to CSARNNGYTF.

This clone was picked up a small number of times. This chain uses TRBV6-1 with TRBJ1-2; weak D call: TRBD1 (6 bases). This CDR3 is built from 12 residues. Germline V CDR1 and CDR2: MNHNS, SASEGT. The V and J ends lost 4 bases and 5 bases respectively, with 8 bases between them. DNA for the CDR3: TGTGCCAGCAGTGCCACAGGGTATGGCTACACCTTC. This sequence encodes CASSATGYGYTF.

The chain links TRBV9 to TRBJ2-7; no clear D. Between the trimmed V and J ends, which lost 0 bases and 3 bases, there was a span of 4 bases. CDR1 and CDR2 from the germline V gene are SGDLS and YYNGEE. This CDR3 has 12 amino acids. CDR3 nucleotide sequence: TGTGCCAGCAGCGTAGACGGCTACGAGCAGTACTTC. Protein: CASSVDGYEQYF.

The chain links TRBV9 to TRBJ1-4, with D perhaps matching TRBD1 (5 bases). The ends were cut back, 4 bases at V and 7 bases at J, with 20 bases in the middle. CDR1 is SGDLS and CDR2 is YYNGEE in the germline V gene. This CDR3 comprises 16 residues. CDR3 sequence: CASSPQRGIGGEKLFF. The CDR3 DNA follows: TGTGCCAGCAGCCCACAGAGGGGCATCGGGGGTGAAAAACTGTTTTTT.

The V gene is TRBV30, the J gene TRBJ2-7; 8 bases match TRBD2. The germline V gene encodes CDR1 GTSNPN and CDR2 SVGIG (reference sequence). With 3 bases clipped from V and 3 bases from J, the junction kept 7 bases outside the gene matches. The CDR3 has 14 amino acids. The CDR3, as DNA: TGTGCCTGGAGCCCGGGGGGGGTCGTCTACGAGCAGTACTTC. Translation gives CAWSPGGVVYEQYF.

The chain recombines TRBV2 with TRBJ1-1; perhaps TRBD1 as D (6 bases). The CDR3 has 15 residues. Germline CDR1 is SNHLY and CDR2 is FYNNEI. V gave up 6 bases and J gave up 1 base, with 15 bases separating them. CDR3 in DNA: TGTGCCAGCAGGGAGAGACAGGCGGAGAACACTGAAGCTTTCTTT. It yields the protein CASRERQAENTEAFF.

The chain joins TRBV19 to TRBJ1-1; D is perhaps TRBD1 (5 bases). Germline V gene sequence: CDR1 LNHDA, CDR2 SQIVND (reference sequence). V was pared by 6 bases and J by 0 bases, with 14 bases between. This CDR3 comprises 15 residues. Written as DNA, the CDR3 is TGTGCCAGTAGAAGTGGGGCCCTAATGAACACTGAAGCTTTCTTT. It codes for CASRSGALMNTEAFF.

The CDR3 loop is CATSRGRASGGFTDTQYF. The DNA for the CDR3 is TGTGCCACCAGCAGAGGAAGGGCTAGCGGGGGTTTCACAGATACGCAGTATTTT. This sequence joins TRBV15 and TRBJ2-3; TRBD2 matches 10 bases. CDR1 is LNHNV, CDR2 YYDKDF, per germline (reference sequence). V gave up 1 base and J gave up 2 bases; unmatched junction bases: 9. This CDR3 has 18 residues. Using reference TRBV15 and TRBJ2-3 for the parts outside the CDR3, the full variable domain is DAMVIQNPRYQVTQFGKPVTLSCSQTLNHNVMYWYQQKSSQAPKLLFHYYDKDFNNEADTPDNFQSRRPNTSFCFLDIRSPGLGDTAMYLCATSRGRASGGFTDTQYFGPGTRLTVL.

The chain joins TRBV2 to TRBJ2-2, with a tentative D call TRBD1 (6 bases). This CDR3 contains 14 residues. In germline, CDR1 is SNHLY, CDR2 FYNNEI. The V end was cut by 11 bases, the J end by 4 bases, with 17 bases between. The CDR3 region has the DNA TGTGCCTCAAAAGCGGAAGGGGGCACCGGGGAGCTGTTTTTT. Translation gives CASKAEGGTGELFF.

The gene calls are TRBV5-5 and TRBJ1-1, with 9 bases matching TRBD1. J was trimmed by 5 bases and V by 4 bases; bases with no gene match: 6. The length of the CDR3 is 14 residues. CDR1 is SGHKS and CDR2 is YYEKEE in the germline V gene (reference sequence). This CDR3 is CASSPGTGQTEAFF. CDR3 nucleotides: TGTGCCAGCAGCCCGGGGACAGGGCAAACTGAAGCTTTCTTT.

This chain connects TRBV6-6 to TRBJ1-1; maybe TRBD1 (5 bases). Germline V gives CDR1 MNHNY, CDR2 SVGAGI (reference sequence). Trimming shortened V by 6 bases and J by 6 bases, and 20 bases separated the two germline ends. The CDR3 runs to 15 residues. The CDR3 bases are TGTGCCAGCAGCGCCGTGGGGGGGGGATCATCTGAAGCTTTCTTT. Residues: CASSAVGGGSSEAFF.

The genes are TRBV15 and TRBJ2-1; D may be TRBD2 (6 bases). The CDR3 extends over 14 amino acids. Germline assignment: CDR1 LNHNV and CDR2 YYDKDF (reference sequence). V lost 2 bases to trimming and J lost 7 bases, with 12 bases between them. CDR3 bases: TGTGCCACCAGCAGACCGACTAGAGGGAATGAGCAGTTCTTC. As protein: CATSRPTRGNEQFF.